The present TCR beta chain was sequenced within a study of CD8 T cells in Susac syndrome. The RNA, 0.5 to 1 ug, was put through reverse transcription using random hexamers. From the immunoSEQ multiplex PCR reads, TCRdb called clonotypes with MiXCR, one entry per CDR3 protein. The data show just over 150,000 distinct CDR3 sequences, approximately 94% seen once. Germline V CDR1 and CDR2: MDHEN, SYDVKM. Trimming took 5 bases from V and 3 from J, leaving 10 bases between them. The CDR3 totals 13 residues. The count of this clonotype is one. Both CD4+ and CD8+ T cells were negatively isolated, and TEMRA cells underwent FACS enrichment.

The chain has TRBV28 and TRBJ1-1; D uncertain. Material for sequencing was CD8+ T cells from PBMCs. This TCR was recovered from a human donor with multiple sclerosis. CDR3 DNA: TGTGCCAGCAGTACCAATTGGGACACTGAAGCTTTCTTT. This codes for CASSTNWDTEAFF.